The subject of this entry is one T cell receptor (beta chain). What it binds is not known. The data stem from a study of cytomegalovirus exposure and HLA in healthy donors. Study in general: Genotyping showed around four fifths of roughly 400 donors falling in the Caucasian-associated ancestry cluster. Findings of the study overall: In vitro confirmation showed a few CMV-associated chains to be CMV antigen specific. Upon later analysis, HLA-associated TCR beta chains proved more clonally expanded than other, equally common chains. In a later analysis, CMV-associated beta chains were mostly HLA-associated, it appeared.

The CDR3 runs to 15 residues. Trimming removed 5 bases at V and 3 bases at J, with 14 bases between. Per germline, CDR1 MNHEY and CDR2 SMNVEV (reference sequence). The study ran its PCR with 60 Vbeta and 13 Jbeta primers. The data were produced by immunoSEQ multiplex PCR, yet TCRdb's version contains in-frame clones alone and is incomplete. The sample yields more than 150,000 clones, 80% seen once. The chain couples TRBV27 to TRBJ2-1; D call uncertain. This clonotype was sampled from a woman in her twenties or thirties in good health and CMV-seronegative. Sequencing was done on a sample of PBMCs. CDR3 sequence: CASSPDRGLYNEQFF. The CDR3 nucleotides read TGTGCCAGCAGTCCCGACCGAGGTCTCTACAATGAGCAGTTCTTC.